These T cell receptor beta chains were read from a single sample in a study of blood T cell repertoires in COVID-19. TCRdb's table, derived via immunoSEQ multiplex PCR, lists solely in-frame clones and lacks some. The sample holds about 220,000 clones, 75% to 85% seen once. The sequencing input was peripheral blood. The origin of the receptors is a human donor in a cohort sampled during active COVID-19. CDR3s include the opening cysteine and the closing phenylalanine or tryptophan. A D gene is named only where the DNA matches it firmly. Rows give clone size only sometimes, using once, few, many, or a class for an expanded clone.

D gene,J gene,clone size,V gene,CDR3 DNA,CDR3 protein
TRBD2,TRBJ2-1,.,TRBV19,TGTGCCAGTGGAAAGACAGGGCTGGCGGGAGGGGAGCAGTTCTTC,CASGKTGLAGGEQFF
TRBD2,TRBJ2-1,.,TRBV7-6,TGTGCCAGCAGCCCTCGGACTAGCGGCTCCTACAATGAGCAGTTCTTC,CASSPRTSGSYNEQFF
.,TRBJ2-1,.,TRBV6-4,TGTGCCAGCAGTGAGGACTTGGCGTCCTACAATGAGCAGTTCTTC,CASSEDLASYNEQFF
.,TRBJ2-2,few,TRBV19,TGTGCCAGTAGTATTGATCCAGGGGTCACCGGGGAGCTGTTTTTT,CASSIDPGVTGELFF
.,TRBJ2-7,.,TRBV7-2,TGTGCCAGCAGCGCCAGCTACGAGCAGTACTTC,CASSASYEQYF
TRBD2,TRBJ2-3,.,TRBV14,TGTGCCAGCAGCCTCGGACTAGCGAAGGCAGATACGCAGTATTTT,CASSLGLAKADTQYF
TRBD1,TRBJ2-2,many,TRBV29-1,TGCAGCCACGGGACAGGGCAGGGCGGGGAGCTGTTTTTT,CSHGTGQGGELFF
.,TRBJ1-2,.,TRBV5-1,TGCGCCAGCAGTTACTGGGAGCCGGGTGGCTACACCTTC,CASSYWEPGGYTF
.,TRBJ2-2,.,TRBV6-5,TGTGCCAGGCAGGGGACCGGGGAGCTGTTTTTT,CARQGTGELFF
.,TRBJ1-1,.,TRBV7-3,TGTGCCAGCAGCTTAGGTCCGGGGTCCACTGAAGCTTTCTTT,CASSLGPGSTEAFF
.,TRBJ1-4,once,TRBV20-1,TGCAGTGCTAGTTGGCAACAGCCTAATGAAAAACTGTTTTTT,CSASWQQPNEKLFF
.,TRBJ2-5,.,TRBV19,TGTGCCAGTAGTATGACTGGGACACCCCGGGAGACCCAGTACTTC,CASSMTGTPRETQYF
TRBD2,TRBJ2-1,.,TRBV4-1,TGCGCCAGCAGCCAAGATTTAGGCGGGAGGGGCAGCTCCTACAATGAGCAGTTCTTC,CASSQDLGGRGSSYNEQFF
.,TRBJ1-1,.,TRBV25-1,TGTGCCAGCAGTGAGGCGCTCTCCAGGGCTTTCTTT,CASSEALSRAFF
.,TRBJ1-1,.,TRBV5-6,TGTGCCAGCAGCCCTTATGGGGGGAATTTTGAAGCTTTCTTT,CASSPYGGNFEAFF
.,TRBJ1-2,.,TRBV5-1,TGCGCCAGCAGCCTTTTCCTACAGAGCCGCTCCGTCACCTTC,CASSLFLQSRSVTF
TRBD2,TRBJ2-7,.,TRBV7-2,TGTGCCAGCGGAACGGGGGGGCTCGGATACGAGCAGTACTTC,CASGTGGLGYEQYF
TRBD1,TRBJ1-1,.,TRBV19,TGTGCCAGTAGGAAGAACAGGGGGAACACTGAAGCTTTCTTT,CASRKNRGNTEAFF
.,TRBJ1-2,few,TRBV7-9,TGTGCCAGCAGCTCCCGATGGGGGGGGGACTATGGCTACACCTTC,CASSSRWGGDYGYTF
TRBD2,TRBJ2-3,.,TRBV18,TGTGCCAGCTCTCCTGGACTAGCGGGGGCCACAGATACGCAGTATTTT,CASSPGLAGATDTQYF
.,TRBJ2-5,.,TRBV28,TGTGCCAGCAGTTTAGGCCAGGCTGAGACCCAGTACTTC,CASSLGQAETQYF
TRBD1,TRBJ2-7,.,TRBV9,TGTGCCAGCAGCGTAGACCCACAGGGGGCGCGGAACGAGCAGTACTTC,CASSVDPQGARNEQYF
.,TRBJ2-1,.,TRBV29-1,TGCAGCGTTGTCCCTAGCGTTGCCTACAATGAGCAGTTCTTC,CSVVPSVAYNEQFF
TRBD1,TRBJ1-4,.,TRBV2,TGTGCCACACGGGGACAGGGACGGGAAAAACTGTTTTTT,CATRGQGREKLFF
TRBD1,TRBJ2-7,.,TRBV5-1,TGCGCCAGCAGCCACTTCGACAGGGGACACGAGCAGTACTTC,CASSHFDRGHEQYF
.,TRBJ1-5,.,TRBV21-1,TGTGCCAGCAGCCGAGAAGGGGACAGTAATCAGCCCCAGCATTTT,CASSREGDSNQPQHF
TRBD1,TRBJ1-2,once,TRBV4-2,TGTGCCAGCAGCCAATCCGACAGGGGGATAGGAGGCTACACCTTC,CASSQSDRGIGGYTF
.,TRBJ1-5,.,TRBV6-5,TGTGCCACAGGAAGTATTGGTAGCAATCAGCCCCAGCATTTT,CATGSIGSNQPQHF
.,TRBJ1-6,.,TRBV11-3,TGTGCCAGCAGCTTCGGGGATAATTCACCCCTCCACTTT,CASSFGDNSPLHF
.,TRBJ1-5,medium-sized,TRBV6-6,TGTGCCAGCAGTCTGACAGGAAATCAGCCCCAGCATTTT,CASSLTGNQPQHF
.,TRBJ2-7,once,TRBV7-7,TGTGCTAGCAGCCCTGGACACTTTGGGGCCTACGAGCAGTACTTC,CASSPGHFGAYEQYF
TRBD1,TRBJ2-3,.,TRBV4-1,TGCGCCAGCAGGCCGACAGGGGAAGATACGCAGTATTTT,CASRPTGEDTQYF
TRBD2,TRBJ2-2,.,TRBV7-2,TGTGCCAGCAGCTTAGCGCAGCGGGGGGGTTTAAACACCGGGGAGCTGTTTTTT,CASSLAQRGGLNTGELFF
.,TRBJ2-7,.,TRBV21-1,TGTGCCAGCAGCAAGCCACTGCTAGCGGGATTCTACGAGCAGTACTTC,CASSKPLLAGFYEQYF
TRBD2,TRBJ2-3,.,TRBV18,TGTGCCAGCTCACCACTCCGGGGACTAGCGGGAGCAGATACGCAGTATTTT,CASSPLRGLAGADTQYF
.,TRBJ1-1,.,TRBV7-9,TGTGCCAGCAGCTTTGGCGGGATCGGGGGGGACTCCGCTTTCTTT,CASSFGGIGGDSAFF
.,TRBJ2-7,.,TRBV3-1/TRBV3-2,TGTGCCAGCAGGGGAAGCGGCGAGCAGTACTTC,CASRGSGEQYF
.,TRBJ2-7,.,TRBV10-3,TGTGCCATCAGTGATAGCTCTGACGAGCAGTACTTC,CAISDSSDEQYF
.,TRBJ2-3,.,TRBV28,TGTGCCAGCAGTTTACAAGGAGGGGGCACAGATACGCAGTATTTT,CASSLQGGGTDTQYF
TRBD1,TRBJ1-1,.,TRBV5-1,TGCGCCAGCAGCCCGGGACAGGGGAACACTGAAGCTTTCTTT,CASSPGQGNTEAFF
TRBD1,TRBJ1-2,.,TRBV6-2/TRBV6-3,TGTGCCAGCAGTGCGGACAGGGGTCCCTATGGCTACACCTTC,CASSADRGPYGYTF
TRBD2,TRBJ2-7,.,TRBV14,TGTGCCAGCAGCCCCTTTGGGGCCGGGGGGGAGCAGTACTTC,CASSPFGAGGEQYF
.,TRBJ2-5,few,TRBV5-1,TGCGCCAGCAGCATCGAAGAGACCCAGTACTTC,CASSIEETQYF
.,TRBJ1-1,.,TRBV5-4,TGTGCCAGCACCACTCCTCCGCCGAACACTGAAGCTTTCTTT,CASTTPPPNTEAFF
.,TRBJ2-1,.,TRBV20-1,TGCAGTGCTAGCGTCACAGCAACGCAGTTCTTC,CSASVTATQFF
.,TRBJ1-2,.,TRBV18,TGTGCCAGCTCACCATCGGGGATCTACTATGGCTACACCTTC,CASSPSGIYYGYTF
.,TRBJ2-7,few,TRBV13,TGTGCCAGCAGCCCCCCTTGGGCAGCCAGTCAGTACTTC,CASSPPWAASQYF
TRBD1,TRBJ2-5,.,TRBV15,TGTGCCACCAGTAGACAGGGGGATTTCGAGACCCAGTACTTC,CATSRQGDFETQYF
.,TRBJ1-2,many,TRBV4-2,TGTGCCAGCAGCCAACGCGACCAAGGGGACTATGGCTACACCTTC,CASSQRDQGDYGYTF
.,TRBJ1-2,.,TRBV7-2,TGTGCCAGCAGCTTAGGAGGTAGAAATAACTATGGCTACACCTTC,CASSLGGRNNYGYTF
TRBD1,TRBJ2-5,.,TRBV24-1,TGTGCCACCAGTGATCCCAGGGGGCCTGGGGAGACCCAGTACTTC,CATSDPRGPGETQYF
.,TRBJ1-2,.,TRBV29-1,TGCAGCGTTGAAGATGTGCCAGGCTTTTCCGGCTACACCTTC,CSVEDVPGFSGYTF
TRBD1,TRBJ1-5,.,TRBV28,TGTGCCAGCATACCAGGGGGCGGCAATCAGCCCCAGCATTTT,CASIPGGGNQPQHF
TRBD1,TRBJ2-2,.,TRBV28,TGTGCCAGCAGTTTCGGGACAGGGGCCACCGGGGAGCTGTTTTTT,CASSFGTGATGELFF
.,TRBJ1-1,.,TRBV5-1,TGCGCCAGCAGCTTAGCGAGCGGGGATTTCACTGAAGCTTTCTTT,CASSLASGDFTEAFF